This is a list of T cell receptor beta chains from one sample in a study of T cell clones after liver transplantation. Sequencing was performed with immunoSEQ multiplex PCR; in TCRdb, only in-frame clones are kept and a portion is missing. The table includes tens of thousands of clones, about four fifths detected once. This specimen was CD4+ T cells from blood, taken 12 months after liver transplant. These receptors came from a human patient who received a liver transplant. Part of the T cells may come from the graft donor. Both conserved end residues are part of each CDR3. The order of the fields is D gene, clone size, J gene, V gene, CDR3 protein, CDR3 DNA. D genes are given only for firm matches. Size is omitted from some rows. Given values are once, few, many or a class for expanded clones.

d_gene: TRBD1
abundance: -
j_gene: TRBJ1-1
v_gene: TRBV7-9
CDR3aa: CASSFAGTGNTEAFF
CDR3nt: TGTGCCAGCAGCTTCGCCGGGACAGGTAACACTGAAGCTTTCTTT

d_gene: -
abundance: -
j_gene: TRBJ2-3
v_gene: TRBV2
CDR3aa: CASKLLGTDTQYF
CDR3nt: TGTGCCAGCAAGCTTTTGGGCACAGATACGCAGTATTTT

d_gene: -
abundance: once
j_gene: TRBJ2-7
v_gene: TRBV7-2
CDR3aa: CASSLRGYEQYF
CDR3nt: TGTGCCAGCAGCTTAAGGGGGTACGAGCAGTACTTC

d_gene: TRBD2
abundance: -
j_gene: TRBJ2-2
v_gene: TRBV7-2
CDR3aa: CASSYVAGVGAGELFF
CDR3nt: TGTGCCAGCAGTTATGTAGCGGGAGTTGGGGCCGGGGAGCTGTTTTTT

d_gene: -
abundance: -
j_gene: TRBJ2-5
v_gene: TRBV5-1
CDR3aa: CASSLIPAQGKTQYF
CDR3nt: TGCGCCAGCAGCTTAATACCGGCCCAGGGGAAGACCCAGTACTTC

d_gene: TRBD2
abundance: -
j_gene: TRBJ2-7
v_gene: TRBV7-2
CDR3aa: CASSQGGTSAAGQYF
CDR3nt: TGTGCCAGCAGCCAAGGCGGGACTAGCGCCGCCGGGCAGTACTTC

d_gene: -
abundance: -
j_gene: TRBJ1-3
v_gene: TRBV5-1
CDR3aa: CASSLDRSSGNTIYF
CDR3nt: TGCGCCAGCAGCCTAGACAGATCCTCTGGAAACACCATATATTTT

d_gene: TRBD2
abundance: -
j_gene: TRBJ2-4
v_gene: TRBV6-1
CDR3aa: CASSDRLAGLRNIQYF
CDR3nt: TGTGCCAGCAGTGACCGACTAGCGGGATTAAGAAACATTCAGTACTTC

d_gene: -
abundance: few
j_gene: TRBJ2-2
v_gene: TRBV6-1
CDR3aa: CASRTGTGELFF
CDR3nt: TGTGCCAGCCGGACGGGGACCGGGGAGCTGTTTTTT

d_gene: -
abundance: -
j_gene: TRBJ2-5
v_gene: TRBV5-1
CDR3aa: CASSRGTGGVQETQYF
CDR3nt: TGCGCCAGCTCCAGGGGGACGGGGGGGGTCCAAGAGACCCAGTACTTC

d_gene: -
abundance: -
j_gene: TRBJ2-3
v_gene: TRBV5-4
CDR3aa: CASSDQAAGDTQYF
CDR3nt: TGTGCCAGCAGCGACCAAGCTGCGGGTGATACGCAGTATTTT

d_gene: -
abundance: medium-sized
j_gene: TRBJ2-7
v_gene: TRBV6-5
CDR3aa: CASAAGTSYEQYF
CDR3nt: TGTGCCAGCGCGGCGGGGACCTCCTACGAGCAGTACTTC

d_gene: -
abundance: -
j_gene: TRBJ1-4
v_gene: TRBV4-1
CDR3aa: CASSQDGGKGRIRTNEKLFF
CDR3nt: TGCGCCAGCAGCCAAGATGGGGGGAAGGGGAGGATAAGAACTAATGAAAAACTGTTTTTT

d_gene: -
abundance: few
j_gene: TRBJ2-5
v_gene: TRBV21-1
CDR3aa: CASSKGGEYQETQYF
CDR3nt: TGTGCCAGCAGCAAAGGAGGGGAGTACCAAGAGACCCAGTACTTC

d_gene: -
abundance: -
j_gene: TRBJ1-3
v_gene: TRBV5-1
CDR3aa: CASSLPGGNTIYF
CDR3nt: TGCGCCAGCAGCTTGCCAGGGGGAAACACCATATATTTT

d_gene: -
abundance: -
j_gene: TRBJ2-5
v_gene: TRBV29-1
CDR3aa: CSVGFGGGMETQYF
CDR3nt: TGCAGCGTTGGGTTTGGGGGCGGGATGGAGACCCAGTACTTC

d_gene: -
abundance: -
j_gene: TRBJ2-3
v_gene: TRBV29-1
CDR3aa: CSVEVRANRRTDTQYF
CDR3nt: TGCAGCGTTGAAGTGAGGGCTAACCGTCGGACAGATACGCAGTATTTT

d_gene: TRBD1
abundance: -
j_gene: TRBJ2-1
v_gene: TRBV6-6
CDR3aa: CASRDTGDDEQFF
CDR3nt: TGTGCCAGCAGGGACACAGGGGACGATGAGCAGTTCTTC

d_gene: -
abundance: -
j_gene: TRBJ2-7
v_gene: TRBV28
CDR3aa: CASSNRQGKSYEQYF
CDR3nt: TGTGCCAGCAGCAACCGTCAGGGAAAATCCTACGAGCAGTACTTC

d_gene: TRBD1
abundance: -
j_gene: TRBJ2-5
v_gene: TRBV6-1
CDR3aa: CASSADRGQETQYF
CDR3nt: TGTGCCAGCAGTGCCGACAGGGGGCAAGAGACCCAGTACTTC

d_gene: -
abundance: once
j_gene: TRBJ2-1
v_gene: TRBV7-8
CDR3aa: CASSSDGLAAIDNEQFF
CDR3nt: TGTGCCAGCAGCTCCGACGGCTTAGCGGCGATTGACAATGAGCAGTTCTTC

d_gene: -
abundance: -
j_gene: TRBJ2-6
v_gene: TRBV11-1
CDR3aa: CASSPRQSSGANVLTF
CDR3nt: TGTGCCAGCAGCCCGCGGCAGAGCTCTGGGGCCAACGTCCTGACTTTC

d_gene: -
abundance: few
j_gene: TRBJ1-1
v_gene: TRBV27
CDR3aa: CASSLRSRLGTEAFF
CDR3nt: TGTGCCAGCAGTTTAAGGTCCAGGCTTGGCACTGAAGCTTTCTTT

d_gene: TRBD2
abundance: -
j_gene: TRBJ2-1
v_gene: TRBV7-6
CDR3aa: CASSLVLAGVGNEQFF
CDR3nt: TGTGCCAGCAGCTTAGTGCTAGCGGGAGTAGGTAATGAGCAGTTCTTC

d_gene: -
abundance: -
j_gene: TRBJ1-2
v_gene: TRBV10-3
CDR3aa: CAISEGLHGYTF
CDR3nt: TGTGCCATCAGTGAGGGCCTCCATGGCTACACCTTC

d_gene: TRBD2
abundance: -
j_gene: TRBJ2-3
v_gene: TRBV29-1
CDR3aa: CSVAGLAGGMADTQYF
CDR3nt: TGCAGCGTGGCGGGACTAGCGGGAGGGATGGCAGATACGCAGTATTTT

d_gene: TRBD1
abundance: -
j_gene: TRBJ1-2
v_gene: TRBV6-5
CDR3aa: CASSPRTGADGYTF
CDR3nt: TGTGCCAGCAGTCCACGGACAGGGGCGGATGGCTACACCTTC

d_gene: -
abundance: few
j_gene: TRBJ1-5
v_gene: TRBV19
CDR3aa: CASRTGPQHF
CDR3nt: TGTGCCAGTAGGACAGGCCCGCAGCATTTT

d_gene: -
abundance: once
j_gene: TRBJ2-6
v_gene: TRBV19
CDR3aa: CASRSLSGANVLTF
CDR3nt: TGTGCCAGTAGATCCCTCTCTGGGGCCAACGTCCTGACTTTC

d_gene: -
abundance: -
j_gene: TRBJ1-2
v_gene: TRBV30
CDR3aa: CAWGTGTDLYGYTF
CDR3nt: TGTGCCTGGGGGACCGGGACGGACCTCTATGGCTACACCTTC

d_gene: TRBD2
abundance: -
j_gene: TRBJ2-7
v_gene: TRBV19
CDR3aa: CASSSRGAGGLGEQYF
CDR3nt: TGTGCCAGTAGTTCCCGGGGGGCGGGAGGATTAGGCGAGCAGTACTTC

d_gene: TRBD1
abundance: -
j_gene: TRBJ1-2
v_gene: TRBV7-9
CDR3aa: CASSPRVGQGKHYGYTF
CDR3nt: TGTGCCAGCAGCCCCCGCGTAGGACAGGGTAAACACTATGGCTACACCTTC